This T cell receptor (beta chain) derives from a study of identical twins. Study results and limitations: Modelling approaches yielded underestimates of out-of-frame TCR alpha sharing between monozygotic twins. Out-of-frame alpha sequences common to twins exhibited an excess of low generation probability. Fewer insertions were carried by abundant cord blood beta clonotypes, but none was seen in memory repertoires.

TCRdb independently ran MiXCR on the 5' RACE reads; one entry per CDR3 protein. The table includes some 660,000 distinct CDR3 sequences, 8.6% detected once. Note on this clonotype: No antigen is known for it.

V dropped 8 bases and J dropped 3 bases, with 11 bases sitting between them. The CDR3 runs to 12 residues. CDR1 is MDHEN, CDR2 SYDVKM, per germline. These sequences were also reported in another study, on yellow fever vaccine responses in identical twins.

The sample was PBMCs. The chain has TRBV28 and TRBJ2-7, with D maybe TRBD1 (6 bases). The sequence derives from a woman younger than 30 in good health. CDR3 in amino acids: CASGDTHYEQYF. CDR3 nucleotides: TGTGCCAGCGGGGACACCCACTACGAGCAGTACTTC.